This T cell receptor beta chain stems from a study of T cells after yellow fever vaccination. The study, taken as a whole, reports: Although the secondary response was weaker, it peaked faster, at day 5 versus 15.

This clonotype appeared many times. What it binds is unknown. This CDR3 spans 15 amino acids. Trimming left V 1 base short and J 0 bases short, with 9 bases between. Germline V gene sequence: CDR1 MGHRA, CDR2 YSYEKL. In TCRdb, the 5' RACE reads were re-called with MiXCR into one record per CDR3 protein. The sample carries around 320,000 distinct CDR3 sequences, approximately 4% recorded once. The sequencing used PBMCs, collected 15 days after the yellow fever booster vaccination. The J gene is TRBJ2-5, the V gene TRBV4-1, with a tentative D call TRBD1 (5 bases). This TCR was sampled from a man in his late teens or twenties who received the YFV17D yellow fever vaccine. CDR3 DNA: TGCGCCAGCAGCCAAGGATACAGGTACCAAGAGACCCAGTACTTC. Translating it yields CASSQGYRYQETQYF.